The 5 T cell receptor beta chains below come from one sample, sequenced in a study of cytomegalovirus exposure and HLA in healthy donors. Use of 60 Vbeta and 13 Jbeta primers characterized the PCR. Libraries were prepared by immunoSEQ multiplex PCR; TCRdb keeps only in-frame clonotypes and omits some of them. Of about 43,000 clones in the sample, 81% were seen once. The sample was PBMCs. The receptors were gathered from a man aged 45-60 years in good health and CMV-seronegative.

The CDR3 protein is CASSSGGQGLGEKLFF. For the CDR3, the DNA is TGCGCCAGCAGCTCCGGCGGACAGGGTCTTGGAGAAAAACTGTTTTTT. The chain is built from TRBV5-1 and TRBJ1-4; the match to TRBD1 covers 8 bases. V trimming: 3 bases; J trimming: 8 bases; junction bases outside the gene matches: 12. Germline CDR1 is SGHRS and CDR2 is YFSETQ. The CDR3 consists of 16 residues.

The chain recombines TRBV7-9 with TRBJ2-7, with TRBD1 matching over 12 bases. This CDR3 contains 16 residues. Germline V CDR1 and CDR2: SEHNR, FQNEAQ (reference sequence). The ends lost 0 bases at V and 3 bases at J; junction bases unmatched: 3. The DNA of the CDR3 is TGTGCCAGCAGCTTAGCGGGACAGGGGGCCTACTACGAGCAGTACTTC. Its protein product is CASSLAGQGAYYEQYF.

The chain links TRBV28 to TRBJ2-7; the D gene is possibly TRBD2 (5 bases). The V end lost 2 bases, the J end lost 0 bases, and 8 bases lay between the germline ends. Germline V gene sequence: CDR1 MDHEN, CDR2 SYDVKM. The CDR3 has 14 residues. CDR3 nucleotides: TGTGCCAGCAGTTTAAGCCTAGCCTCCTACGAGCAGTACTTC. It specifies CASSLSLASYEQYF.

This clone was seen more than once but under ten times. The chain couples TRBV5-1 to TRBJ1-4, with D possibly being TRBD1 (6 bases). Per the germline V gene, CDR1 is SGHRS and CDR2 is YFSETQ. Trimming removed 4 bases from V and 5 bases from J, with 15 bases in between. The CDR3 consists of 15 residues. CDR3 protein: CASSIGQTINEKLFF. The CDR3 DNA follows: TGCGCCAGCAGCATTGGACAGACCATCAATGAAAAACTGTTTTTT.

The V gene is TRBV19, the J gene TRBJ1-1; no firm D call. Trimming pared 3 bases from V and 3 bases from J, leaving 8 bases between. From germline, CDR1 is LNHDA and CDR2 SQIVND (reference sequence). The CDR3 is 13 amino acids. The CDR3 DNA sequence: TGTGCCAGTAGTATTGAACAGTACACTGAAGCTTTCTTT. It translates to CASSIEQYTEAFF.